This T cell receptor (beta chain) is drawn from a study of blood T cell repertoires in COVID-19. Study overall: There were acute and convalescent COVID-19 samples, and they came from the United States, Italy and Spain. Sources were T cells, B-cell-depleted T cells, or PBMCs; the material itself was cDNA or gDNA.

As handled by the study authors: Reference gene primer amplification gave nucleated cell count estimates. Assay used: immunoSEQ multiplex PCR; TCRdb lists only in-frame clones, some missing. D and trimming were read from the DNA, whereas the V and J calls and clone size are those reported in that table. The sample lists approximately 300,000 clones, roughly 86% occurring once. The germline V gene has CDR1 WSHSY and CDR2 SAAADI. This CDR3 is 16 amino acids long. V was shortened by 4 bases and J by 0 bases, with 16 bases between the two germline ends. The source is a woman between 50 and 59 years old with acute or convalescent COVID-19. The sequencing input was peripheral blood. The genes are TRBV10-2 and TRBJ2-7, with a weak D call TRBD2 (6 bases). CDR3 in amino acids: CASSGGGFRTSYEQYF. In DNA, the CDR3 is TGCGCCAGCAGTGGCGGAGGGTTCAGGACCTCCTACGAGCAGTACTTC.